Listed below are T cell receptor beta chains from one sample, sequenced in a study of blood T cell repertoires in COVID-19. Sequencing was performed with immunoSEQ multiplex PCR; in TCRdb, only in-frame clones are kept and a portion is missing. The sample has 150,000 or so clones, 79% seen once. Sequencing input: peripheral blood. These receptors originate from a woman aged 55-69 years with COVID-19, enrolled during active disease. CDR3s include the opening cysteine and the closing phenylalanine or tryptophan. The D gene is left open where the match is weak. Part of the rows lack a size; the others show once, few, many or a class for expanded clones.

>NA|TRBV11-2|NA|TRBJ1-2
CASSLRQTTNYGYTF
TGTGCCAGCAGCTTAAGGCAGACAACTAACTATGGCTACACCTTC
>once|TRBV9|TRBD2|TRBJ2-7
CASSPRGSGREHEQYF
TGTGCCAGCAGCCCTCGGGGTAGCGGGAGGGAACACGAGCAGTACTTC
>NA|TRBV7-3|NA|TRBJ1-1
CASSRGGWGVGTEAFF
TGTGCCAGCAGCCGAGGGGGTTGGGGTGTAGGAACTGAAGCTTTCTTT
>once|TRBV5-4|NA|TRBJ2-3
CASSLVGGQDTQYF
TGTGCCAGCAGCTTGGTCGGAGGGCAAGATACGCAGTATTTT
>NA|TRBV5-1|TRBD2|TRBJ2-1
CASRTSGANEQFF
TGCGCCAGCCGGACTAGCGGCGCCAATGAGCAGTTCTTC
>NA|TRBV24-1|NA|TRBJ2-3
CATSDAPGVSTDTQYF
TGTGCCACCAGTGACGCGCCGGGAGTTAGCACAGATACGCAGTATTTT
>few|TRBV6-2/TRBV6-3|TRBD1|TRBJ2-3
CASSFGTGADTQYF
TGTGCCAGCAGTTTCGGGACAGGGGCGGATACGCAGTATTTT
>NA|TRBV28|NA|TRBJ1-4
CASSNRGINEKLFF
TGTGCCAGCAGTAATAGAGGGATTAATGAAAAACTGTTTTTT
>once|TRBV3-1/TRBV3-2|NA|TRBJ1-5
CASSQDVRSNQPQHF
TGTGCCAGCAGCCAAGATGTCCGGAGCAATCAGCCCCAGCATTTT
>few|TRBV2|TRBD2|TRBJ2-5
CASSEASGGRRETQYF
TGTGCCAGCAGTGAAGCTAGCGGGGGAAGGCGAGAGACCCAGTACTTC
>NA|TRBV19|TRBD1|TRBJ2-3
CASSLTGTGVAYTQYF
TGTGCCAGTAGCTTAACCGGGACAGGTGTGGCCTATACGCAGTATTTT
>once|TRBV2|TRBD1|TRBJ2-2
CASRSGGGTGELFF
TGTGCCAGCAGGTCAGGGGGTGGCACCGGGGAGCTGTTTTTT
>NA|TRBV5-5|TRBD1|TRBJ2-3
CASSSRQGFDISTDTQYF
TGTGCCAGCAGCAGCCGACAGGGATTTGACATAAGCACAGATACGCAGTATTTT
>NA|TRBV11-3|TRBD1|TRBJ2-1
CASSLGGTGAGQFF
TGTGCCAGCAGCTTAGGGGGGACAGGGGCCGGGCAGTTCTTC
>NA|TRBV28|NA|TRBJ2-1
CASNRPGRRAKYEQFF
TGTGCCAGCAACCGCCCCGGCAGGAGGGCCAAATATGAGCAGTTCTTC
>NA|TRBV25-1|TRBD1|TRBJ2-1
CASSAAGQGYNEQFF
TGTGCCAGCAGTGCCGCGGGACAGGGCTACAATGAGCAGTTCTTC
>medium-sized|TRBV29-1|TRBD1|TRBJ2-1
CSVEVGQGYNEQFF
TGCAGCGTTGAAGTGGGACAGGGATACAATGAGCAGTTCTTC
>NA|TRBV5-1|TRBD1|TRBJ2-2
CASSSGQGSTGELFF
TGCGCCAGCAGCTCCGGACAGGGAAGCACCGGGGAGCTGTTTTTT
>NA|TRBV7-9|NA|TRBJ1-3
CASSPGVSASGNTIYF
TGTGCCAGCAGCCCAGGGGTGTCGGCCTCTGGAAACACCATATATTTT
>NA|TRBV27|TRBD1|TRBJ1-2
CASSRGQRNYGYTF
TGTGCCAGCAGCCGGGGACAGCGTAACTATGGCTACACCTTC
>NA|TRBV3-1/TRBV3-2|TRBD1|TRBJ1-6
CASSQGQGVNSPLHF
TGTGCCAGCAGCCAAGGACAGGGCGTTAATTCACCCCTCCACTTT
>NA|TRBV6-2/TRBV6-3|TRBD1|TRBJ1-5
CASSPTFHPTGETPQHF
TGTGCCAGCAGCCCTACCTTCCATCCTACAGGGGAAACGCCCCAGCATTTT
>NA|TRBV9|TRBD1|TRBJ1-4
CASSVGTGVGKLFF
TGTGCCAGCAGCGTAGGGACAGGAGTCGGAAAACTGTTTTTT
>once|TRBV7-7|NA|TRBJ2-1
CASSPPGVGGRNEQFF
TGTGCTAGCAGCCCCCCAGGTGTGGGGGGGCGTAATGAGCAGTTCTTC
>once|TRBV5-4|NA|TRBJ2-3
CASSLDAGASTDTQYF
TGTGCCAGCAGCTTGGACGCAGGGGCTAGCACAGATACGCAGTATTTT
>few|TRBV28|TRBD2|TRBJ2-5
CASSLGGRARGETQYF
TGTGCCAGCAGTTTAGGCGGGAGGGCACGGGGAGAGACCCAGTACTTC
>NA|TRBV7-2|NA|TRBJ1-2
CASSLDRATYGYTF
TGTGCCAGCAGCTTAGACAGGGCCACCTATGGCTACACCTTC
>NA|TRBV7-9|TRBD1|TRBJ2-2
CASSPRDRNTGELFF
TGTGCCAGCAGCCCACGGGACAGGAACACCGGGGAGCTGTTTTTT
>NA|TRBV15|TRBD2|TRBJ2-1
CATSRDRLAGYNEQFF
TGTGCCACCAGCAGAGATCGGCTAGCGGGGTACAATGAGCAGTTCTTC
>NA|TRBV4-3|TRBD1|TRBJ1-5
CASSPSDRGRDQPQHF
TGCGCCAGCAGCCCCTCGGACAGGGGGCGGGATCAGCCCCAGCATTTT
>NA|TRBV25-1|TRBD2|TRBJ2-7
CASRDSSGEDEQYF
TGTGCCAGCAGGGACTCTAGCGGCGAGGACGAGCAGTACTTC
>NA|TRBV28|TRBD1|TRBJ1-1
CASSPPVGQGRNTEAFF
TGTGCCAGCAGCCCTCCCGTAGGACAGGGCCGGAACACTGAAGCTTTCTTT
>NA|TRBV19|TRBD2|TRBJ2-3
CARLPANLRGRPDTQYF
TGTGCCAGACTTCCGGCTAATTTGCGGGGGAGGCCGGATACGCAGTATTTT
>many|TRBV4-2|TRBD1|TRBJ1-5
CASSITGGRQPQHF
TGTGCCAGCAGCATAACAGGGGGCCGACAGCCCCAGCATTTT
>NA|TRBV5-1|NA|TRBJ2-3
CASSWRDSPSTDTQYF
TGCGCCAGCAGCTGGCGGGACTCACCAAGCACAGATACGCAGTATTTT
>NA|TRBV10-3|NA|TRBJ1-3
CAIRDFGESSGNTIYF
TGTGCCATCAGGGATTTTGGGGAGAGCTCTGGAAACACCATATATTTT
>NA|TRBV19|NA|TRBJ2-1
CASNPGAVDEQFF
TGTGCCAGTAACCCAGGCGCTGTTGATGAGCAGTTCTTC
>NA|TRBV27|NA|TRBJ1-2
CASSSGYGYTF
TGTGCCAGCAGTTCGGGGTATGGCTACACCTTC
>many|TRBV24-1|NA|TRBJ1-1
CAAPRGSVNTEAFF
TGTGCCGCCCCCAGAGGGTCGGTGAACACTGAAGCTTTCTTT
>NA|TRBV9|NA|TRBJ2-7
CASSPGTTYYEQYF
TGTGCCAGCAGCCCCGGGACAACCTACTACGAGCAGTACTTC
>NA|TRBV6-1|TRBD1|TRBJ1-5
CASSEARDRSGLRSNQPQHF
TGTGCCAGCAGTGAAGCAAGGGACAGGTCGGGCCTTAGAAGCAATCAGCCCCAGCATTTT
>NA|TRBV30|NA|TRBJ1-3
CAWSVGGFGNTIYF
TGTGCCTGGAGTGTAGGGGGATTTGGAAACACCATATATTTT
>NA|TRBV5-1|NA|TRBJ1-4
CASSLDPQQTNEKLFF
TGCGCCAGCAGCTTGGACCCTCAACAAACTAATGAAAAACTGTTTTTT
>few|TRBV29-1|TRBD2|TRBJ2-7
CSVEVWGRGTYEQYF
TGCAGCGTTGAAGTATGGGGGAGGGGAACCTACGAGCAGTACTTC
>NA|TRBV4-1|NA|TRBJ1-5
CASSYSLVAQPQHF
TGCGCCAGCAGCTATTCCTTGGTGGCTCAGCCCCAGCATTTT
>NA|TRBV18|TRBD2|TRBJ2-7
CASSLATSKMVDEQYF
TGTGCCAGCTCGCTAGCGACTAGCAAAATGGTGGACGAGCAGTACTTC
>few|TRBV15|NA|TRBJ2-3
CATSNAGTNTDTQYF
TGTGCCACCAGCAACGCCGGGACAAACACAGATACGCAGTATTTT
>NA|TRBV10-3|TRBD2|TRBJ2-5
CATASGGPKETQYF
TGTGCCACCGCTAGCGGGGGGCCTAAAGAGACCCAGTACTTC
>NA|TRBV5-1|NA|TRBJ2-7
CASGQFSYEQYF
TGCGCCAGCGGACAGTTCTCCTACGAGCAGTACTTC